This TCR beta chain appears in the sequencing data of a study of CD8+CD57+ T cells in acquired aplastic anemia. The study, taken as a whole, reports: Levels of CD8+ Simpson's diversity were not significantly distinct in patients versus controls. There were about 27 CD8+ CDR3 sequences that occurred in both patients and controls.

The sequenced patients had an expansion of CD8+CD57+ cells seen by flow cytometry. Using genomic DNA as the template, TCR beta VDJ and CDR3 profiling was carried out. One entry per CDR3 protein, called by TCRdb with MiXCR from the reads. This table has approximately 160,000 distinct CDR3 sequences, around 43% appearing once. A remark on this clonotype: Its antigen is currently unknown.

The germline CDR1 and CDR2 sequences are ENHRY and SYGVKD. The J segment lost 7 bases and the V segment lost 4 bases, leaving 6 bases of the junction unmatched. The CDR3 totals 14 residues. The V call is TRBV10-3, the J call TRBJ2-1; 8 nucleotides line up with TRBD2. This TCR derives from a human donor with aplastic anemia. The sample consisted of sorted CD4+, CD8+, or CD8+CD57+ T cells (not recorded which) from PBMCs. CDR3 DNA: TGTGCCATCAGTGCGGGAGGGCAAAAAAATGAGCAGTTCTTC. As protein: CAISAGGQKNEQFF.